This TCR beta chain was sequenced in a study of blood T cell repertoires in COVID-19. Study as a whole: PBMCs, B-cell-depleted T cells, or T cells provided the cDNA or gDNA that made up the material.

Looked up from germline, CDR1 is LNHDA and CDR2 is SQIVND (reference sequence). The CDR3 extends over 15 amino acids. The junction had 8 bases not matched to a gene; V was cut back by 5 bases and J by 6 bases. Clones were sequenced by immunoSEQ multiplex PCR, and TCRdb holds only the in-frame ones, with some missing. Here the sample spans about 180,000 clones, approximately 77% being singletons. The receptor was derived from a man in his sixties who had recovered from COVID-19. What was sequenced was PBMCs or T cells enriched from blood (not recorded which). The chain links TRBV19 to TRBJ2-1, with 9 positions matching TRBD2. The DNA for the CDR3 is TGTGCCAGTAGTCCGATGGGACTAGCAGGCAATGAGCAGTTCTTC. It translates to CASSPMGLAGNEQFF. Variable domain in full (rest from reference TRBV19 and TRBJ2-1): DGGITQSPKYLFRKEGQNVTLSCEQNLNHDAMYWYRQDPGQGLRLIYYSQIVNDFQKGDIAEGYSVSREKKESFPLTVTSAQKNPTAFYLCASSPMGLAGNEQFFGPGTRLTVL.